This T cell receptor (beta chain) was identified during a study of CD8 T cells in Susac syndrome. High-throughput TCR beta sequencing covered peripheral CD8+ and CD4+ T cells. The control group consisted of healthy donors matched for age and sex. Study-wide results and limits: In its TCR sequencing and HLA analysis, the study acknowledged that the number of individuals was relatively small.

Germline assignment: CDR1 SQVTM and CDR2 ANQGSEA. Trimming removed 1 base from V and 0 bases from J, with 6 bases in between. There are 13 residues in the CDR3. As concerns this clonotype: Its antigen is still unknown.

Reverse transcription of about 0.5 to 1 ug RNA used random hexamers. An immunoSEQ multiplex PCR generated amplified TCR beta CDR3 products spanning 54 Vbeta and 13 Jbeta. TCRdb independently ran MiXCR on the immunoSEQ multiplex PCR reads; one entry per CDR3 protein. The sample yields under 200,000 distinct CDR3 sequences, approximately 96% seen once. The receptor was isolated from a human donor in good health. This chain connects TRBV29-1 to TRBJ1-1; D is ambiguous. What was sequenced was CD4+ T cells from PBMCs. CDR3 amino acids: CSVEGELNTEAFF. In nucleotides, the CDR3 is TGCAGCGTTGAAGGGGAGCTGAACACTGAAGCTTTCTTT.